This TCR beta chain was obtained from a study of blood T cell repertoires in COVID-19. Study information: COVID-19 samples from acute and convalescent phases originated in the United States, Italy and Spain. PBMCs, B-cell-depleted T cells, or T cells were the source of the cDNA or gDNA that made up the material.

CDR1 SNHLY and CDR2 FYNNEI come from the germline V gene. The CDR3 consists of 16 residues. Trimming shortened V by 6 bases and J by 0 bases, and 14 bases separated the two germline ends. Original analysis: Reference gene primer amplification in the assay estimated nucleated cell counts. Clones were read by immunoSEQ multiplex PCR, and TCRdb kept only the in-frame ones, dropping some. V and J calls and clone size are given by that table; D and trimming were obtained from the DNA. The sample records 45,000 to 60,000 clones, approximately 86% being singletons. The gene calls are TRBV2 and TRBJ1-4; tentative D call: TRBD1 (5 bases). The TCR was taken from a human donor with active COVID-19. The donor label of this sample is uncertain. The sequencing sample was made of peripheral blood. The CDR3 DNA sequence: TGTGCCAGCAGCCCCGGGACTAAGTCAACTAATGAAAAACTGTTTTTT. Its translation: CASSPGTKSTNEKLFF.